The 5 T cell receptor beta chains reported below all come from one sample, sequenced in a study of shared clonotypes between healthy human individuals. The protocol was immunoSEQ multiplex PCR, while the TCRdb copy is restricted to in-frame clones and leaves out a portion. Of approximately 980,000 clones in the sample, 76% were seen once. The sequenced material came from memory CD4+ T cells sorted from blood. Indicated subset: CD45RA-negative fraction. The receptors here all came from a man in his late teens or twenties in good health.

The genes are TRBV30 and TRBJ2-3; D ambiguous. V lost 2 bases and J 2 bases, leaving 5 bases between the germline ends. Germline CDR1 and CDR2: GTSNPN and SVGIG (reference sequence). The CDR3 is 12 residues long. CDR3 residues: CAWSTNTDTQYF. CDR3 DNA sequence: TGTGCCTGGAGTACTAACACAGATACGCAGTATTTT. Combining the CDR3 with reference TRBV30 and TRBJ2-3 gives the whole variable domain SQTIHQWPATLVQPVGSPLSLECTVEGTSNPNLYWYRQAAGRGLQLLFYSVGIGQISSEVPQNLSASRPQDRQFILSSKKLLLSDSGFYLCAWSTNTDTQYFGPGTRLTVL.

The chain is built from TRBV6-5 and TRBJ1-1, with D maybe TRBD1 (5 bases). There are 12 residues in the CDR3. The ends were cut back, 6 bases at V and 11 bases at J, with 16 bases in the middle. Germline V gene sequence: CDR1 MNHEY, CDR2 SVGAGI. In nucleotides, the CDR3 is TGTGCCAGCAGCTCCCAGGGCAATCTGGCTTTCTTT. Translation gives CASSSQGNLAFF.

The V gene is TRBV6-1, the J gene TRBJ2-3, with 9 bases that match TRBD2. CDR1 and CDR2 from the germline V gene are MNHNS and SASEGT. This CDR3 region has 15 residues. V trimming: 7 bases; J trimming: 1 base; junction bases outside the gene matches: 6. The CDR3 DNA reads as TGTGCCAGCAAATTCCAGCGGGGGGGCACAGATACGCAGTATTTT. As protein: CASKFQRGGTDTQYF.

This clone occurred a few times. The CDR3 loop reads CASSPSGGDSYIQYF. The CDR3 DNA sequence: TGTGCCAGCAGCCCTAGCGGGGGGGACTCCTACATTCAGTACTTC. V and J are TRBV6-6 and TRBJ2-4; TRBD2 agrees at 12 bases. The V segment lost 6 bases and the J segment 8 bases; nucleotides outside the gene matches: 8. The germline V gene encodes CDR1 MNHNY and CDR2 SVGAGI (reference sequence). The CDR3 consists of 15 residues.

The CDR3 here is CASSFTNRGNGEAFF. CDR3 coding DNA: TGTGCCAGCAGCTTCACAAACAGGGGCAATGGAGAAGCTTTCTTT. This chain joins TRBV6-1 and TRBJ1-1, with 7 bases aligning to TRBD1. V was pared by 6 bases and J by 8 bases, with 15 bases of the junction left unmatched. From germline, CDR1 is MNHNS and CDR2 SASEGT. The CDR3 sequence is 15 residues long.